The entry that follows covers one T cell receptor beta chain sequence. The antigen is undetermined. This entry comes from a study of T cell responses to AZD1222 COVID-19 vaccine. The CDR3 is 14 amino acids. Germline V lookup: CDR1 MNHEY, CDR2 SMNVEV (reference sequence). Between the trimmed V and J ends, which lost 5 bases and 5 bases, there was a span of 15 bases. The repertoire was sequenced with immunoSEQ multiplex PCR; TCRdb's copy has only in-frame clones and lacks some. This sample has 250,000 to 300,000 clones, with roughly 93% found just once. The study, taken as a whole, reports: Regions 160-218 and 743-854 dominated among vaccine-associated CD4 TCRs spanning spike.

The rearrangement joins TRBV27 to TRBJ1-2; D remains unclear. The sequencing used peripheral blood, collected 28 days after the second AZD1222 dose. This receptor was taken from an adult who received the AZD1222 COVID-19 vaccine. This chain's CDR3 is CASSIKWPGYGYTF. CDR3 in DNA: TGTGCCAGCAGTATTAAATGGCCGGGTTATGGCTACACCTTC.